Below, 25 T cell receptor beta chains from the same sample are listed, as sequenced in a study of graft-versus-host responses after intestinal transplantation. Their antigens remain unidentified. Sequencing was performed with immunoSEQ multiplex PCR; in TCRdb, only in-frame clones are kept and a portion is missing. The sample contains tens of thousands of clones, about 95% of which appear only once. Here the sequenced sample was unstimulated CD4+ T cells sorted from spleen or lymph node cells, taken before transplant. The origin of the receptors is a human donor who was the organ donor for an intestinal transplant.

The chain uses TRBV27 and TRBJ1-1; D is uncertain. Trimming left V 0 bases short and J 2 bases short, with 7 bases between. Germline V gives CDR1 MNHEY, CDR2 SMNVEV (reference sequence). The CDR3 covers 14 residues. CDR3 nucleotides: TGTGCCAGCAGTTTATCAGGGCCTAACACTGAAGCTTTCTTT. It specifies CASSLSGPNTEAFF.

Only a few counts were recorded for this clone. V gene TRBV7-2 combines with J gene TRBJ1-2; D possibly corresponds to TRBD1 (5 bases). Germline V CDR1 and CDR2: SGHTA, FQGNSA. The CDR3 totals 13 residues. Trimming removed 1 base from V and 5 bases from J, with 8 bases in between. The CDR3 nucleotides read TGTGCCAGCAGCTTAGGGCAGGGTTATGGCTACACCTTC. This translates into CASSLGQGYGYTF.

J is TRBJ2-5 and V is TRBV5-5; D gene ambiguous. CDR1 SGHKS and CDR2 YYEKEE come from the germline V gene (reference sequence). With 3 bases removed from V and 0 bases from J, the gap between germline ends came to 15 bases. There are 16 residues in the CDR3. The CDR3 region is CASSWRLQPHQETQYF. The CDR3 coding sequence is TGTGCCAGCAGCTGGCGGCTCCAGCCCCACCAAGAGACCCAGTACTTC.

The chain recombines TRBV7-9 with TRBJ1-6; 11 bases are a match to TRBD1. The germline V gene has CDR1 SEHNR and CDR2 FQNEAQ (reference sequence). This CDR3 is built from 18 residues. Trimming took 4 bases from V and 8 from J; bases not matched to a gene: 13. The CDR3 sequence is CASSSRDRGNRSHSPLHF. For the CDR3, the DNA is TGTGCCAGCAGCTCCCGGGACAGGGGGAACCGATCGCATTCACCCCTCCACTTT.

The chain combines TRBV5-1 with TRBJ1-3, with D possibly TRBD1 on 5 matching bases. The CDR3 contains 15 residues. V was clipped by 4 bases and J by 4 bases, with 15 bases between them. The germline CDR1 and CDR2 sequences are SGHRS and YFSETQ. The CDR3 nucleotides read TGCGCCAGCAGCACAGGATCTCCGGGGGGAAACACCATATATTTT. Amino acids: CASSTGSPGGNTIYF.

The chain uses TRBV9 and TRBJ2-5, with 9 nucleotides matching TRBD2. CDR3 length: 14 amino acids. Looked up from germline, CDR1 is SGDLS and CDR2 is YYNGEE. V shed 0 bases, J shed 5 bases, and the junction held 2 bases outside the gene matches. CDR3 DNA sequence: TGTGCCAGCAGCGTAGTGGCGGGAGGGGAGACCCAGTACTTC. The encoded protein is CASSVVAGGETQYF.

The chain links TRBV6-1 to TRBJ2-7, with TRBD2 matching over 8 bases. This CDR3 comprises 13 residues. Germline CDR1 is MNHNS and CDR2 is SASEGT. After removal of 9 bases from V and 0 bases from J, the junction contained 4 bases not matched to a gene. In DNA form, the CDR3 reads TGTGCCAGTCAGCGGGGGAGCTCCTACGAGCAGTACTTC. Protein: CASQRGSSYEQYF.

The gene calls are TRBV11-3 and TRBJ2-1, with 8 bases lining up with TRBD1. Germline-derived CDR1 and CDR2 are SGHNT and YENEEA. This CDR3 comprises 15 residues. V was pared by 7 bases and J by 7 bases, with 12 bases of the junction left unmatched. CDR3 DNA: TGTGCCAGCACCGCCAGGACAGGGCCGCGAAATGAGCAGTTCTTC. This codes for CASTARTGPRNEQFF.

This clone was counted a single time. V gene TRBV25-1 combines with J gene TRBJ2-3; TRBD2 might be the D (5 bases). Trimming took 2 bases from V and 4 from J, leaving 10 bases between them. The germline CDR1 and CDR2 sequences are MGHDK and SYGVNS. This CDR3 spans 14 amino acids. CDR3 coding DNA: TGTGCCAGCAGTGAACAACTAGTTGCAGATACGCAGTATTTT. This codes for CASSEQLVADTQYF.

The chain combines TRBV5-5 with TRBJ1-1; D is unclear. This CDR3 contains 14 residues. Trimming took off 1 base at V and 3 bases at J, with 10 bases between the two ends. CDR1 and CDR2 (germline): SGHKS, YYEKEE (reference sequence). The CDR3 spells CASSLLGEDTEAFF. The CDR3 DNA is TGTGCCAGCAGCTTGCTTGGGGAAGACACTGAAGCTTTCTTT.

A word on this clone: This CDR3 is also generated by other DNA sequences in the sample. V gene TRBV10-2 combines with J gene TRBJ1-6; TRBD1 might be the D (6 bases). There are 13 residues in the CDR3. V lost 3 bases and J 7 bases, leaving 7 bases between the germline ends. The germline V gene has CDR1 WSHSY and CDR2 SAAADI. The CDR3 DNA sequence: TGCGCCAGCAGTGAACAGGGAAATTCACCCCTCCACTTT. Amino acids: CASSEQGNSPLHF.

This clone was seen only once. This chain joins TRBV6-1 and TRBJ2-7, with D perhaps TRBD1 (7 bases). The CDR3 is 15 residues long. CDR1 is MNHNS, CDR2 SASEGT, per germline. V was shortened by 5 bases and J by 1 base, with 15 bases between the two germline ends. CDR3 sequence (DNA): TGTGCCAGCAGTAGGCGACAGGGAGGTTCCTACGAGCAGTACTTC. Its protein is CASSRRQGGSYEQYF.

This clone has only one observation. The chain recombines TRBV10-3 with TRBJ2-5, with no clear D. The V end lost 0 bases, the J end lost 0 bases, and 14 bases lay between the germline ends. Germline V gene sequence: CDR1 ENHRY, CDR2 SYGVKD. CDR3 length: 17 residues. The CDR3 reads CAISESSPPWYQETQYF. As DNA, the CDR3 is TGTGCCATCAGTGAGTCGTCCCCACCCTGGTACCAAGAGACCCAGTACTTC.

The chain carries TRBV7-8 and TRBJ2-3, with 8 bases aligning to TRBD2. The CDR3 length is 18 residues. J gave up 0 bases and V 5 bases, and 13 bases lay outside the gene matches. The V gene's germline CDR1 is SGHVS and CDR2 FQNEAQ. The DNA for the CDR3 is TGTGCCAGCAGCCGGGGCGGGGCGGGGGGTCCTAGCACAGATACGCAGTATTTT. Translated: CASSRGGAGGPSTDTQYF. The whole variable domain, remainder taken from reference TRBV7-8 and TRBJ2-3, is GAGVSQSPRYKVAKRGQDVALRCDPISGHVSLFWYQQALGQGPEFLTYFQNEAQLDKSGLPSDRFFAERPEGSVSTLKIQRTQQEDSAVYLCASSRGGAGGPSTDTQYFGPGTRLTVL.

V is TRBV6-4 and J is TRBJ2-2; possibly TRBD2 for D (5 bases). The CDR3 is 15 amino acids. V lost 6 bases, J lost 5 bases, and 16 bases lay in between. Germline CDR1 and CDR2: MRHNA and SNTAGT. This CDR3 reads CASSPSGVQTGELFF. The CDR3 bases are TGTGCCAGCAGCCCATCCGGGGTTCAGACCGGGGAGCTGTTTTTT.

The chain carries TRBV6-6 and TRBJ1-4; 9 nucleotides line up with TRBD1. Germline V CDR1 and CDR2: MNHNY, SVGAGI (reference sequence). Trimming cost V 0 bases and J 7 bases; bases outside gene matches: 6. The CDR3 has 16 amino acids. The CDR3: CASSYSKTGGVEKLFF. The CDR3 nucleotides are TGTGCCAGCAGTTACTCGAAGACAGGGGGGGTTGAAAAACTGTTTTTT.

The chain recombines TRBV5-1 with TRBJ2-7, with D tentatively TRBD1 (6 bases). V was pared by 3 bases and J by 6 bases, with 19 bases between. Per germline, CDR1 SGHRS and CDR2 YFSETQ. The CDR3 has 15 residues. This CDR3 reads CASSSRGTQTGEQYF. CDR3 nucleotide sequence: TGCGCCAGCAGCTCGCGAGGGACACAGACAGGCGAGCAGTACTTC.

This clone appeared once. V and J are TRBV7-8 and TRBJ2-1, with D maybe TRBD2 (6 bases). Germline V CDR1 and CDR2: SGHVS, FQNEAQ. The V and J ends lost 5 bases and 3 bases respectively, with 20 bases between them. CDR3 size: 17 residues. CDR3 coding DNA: TGTGCCAGCAGCCTATCCGTCGGGGGATTGGTCTACAATGAGCAGTTCTTC. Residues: CASSLSVGGLVYNEQFF.

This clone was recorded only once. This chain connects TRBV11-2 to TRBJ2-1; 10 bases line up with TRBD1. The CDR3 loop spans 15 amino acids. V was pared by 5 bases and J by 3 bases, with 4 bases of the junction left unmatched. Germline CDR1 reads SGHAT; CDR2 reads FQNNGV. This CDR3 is CASSQWTGGYNEQFF. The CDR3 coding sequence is TGTGCCAGCAGCCAATGGACAGGGGGCTACAATGAGCAGTTCTTC. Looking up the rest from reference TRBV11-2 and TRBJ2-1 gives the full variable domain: EAGVAQSPRYKIIEKRQSVAFWCNPISGHATLYWYQQILGQGPKLLIQFQNNGVVDDSQLPKDRFSAERLKGVDSTLKIQPAKLEDSAVYLCASSQWTGGYNEQFFGPGTRLTVL.

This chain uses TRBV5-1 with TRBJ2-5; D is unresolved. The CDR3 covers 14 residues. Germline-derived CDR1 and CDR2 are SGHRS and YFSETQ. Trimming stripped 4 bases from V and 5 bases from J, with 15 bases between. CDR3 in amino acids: CASSPVRIQETQYF. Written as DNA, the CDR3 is TGCGCCAGCAGCCCCGTCAGGATACAGGAGACCCAGTACTTC.

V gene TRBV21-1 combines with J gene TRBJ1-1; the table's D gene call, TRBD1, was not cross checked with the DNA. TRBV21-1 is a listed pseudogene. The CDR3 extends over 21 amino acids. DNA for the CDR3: TGTGCCAGCAGCAAAGTAAAGCCTGCCCAGGGACAGGTACCGTCGGGCACTGAAGCTTTCTTT. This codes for CASSKVKPAQGQVPSGTEAFF.

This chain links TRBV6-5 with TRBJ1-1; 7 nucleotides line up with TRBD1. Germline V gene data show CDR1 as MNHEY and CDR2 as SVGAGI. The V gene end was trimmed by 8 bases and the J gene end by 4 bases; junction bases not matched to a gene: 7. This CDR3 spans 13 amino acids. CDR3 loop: CASGNRGGTEAFF. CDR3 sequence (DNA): TGTGCCAGCGGAAACAGGGGTGGCACTGAAGCTTTCTTT.

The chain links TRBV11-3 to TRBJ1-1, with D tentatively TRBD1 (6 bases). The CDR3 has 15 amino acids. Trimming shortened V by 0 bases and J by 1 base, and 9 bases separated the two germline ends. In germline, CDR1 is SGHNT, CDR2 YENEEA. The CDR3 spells CASSLETGRNTEAFF. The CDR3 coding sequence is TGTGCCAGCAGCTTAGAAACAGGGAGGAACACTGAAGCTTTCTTT.

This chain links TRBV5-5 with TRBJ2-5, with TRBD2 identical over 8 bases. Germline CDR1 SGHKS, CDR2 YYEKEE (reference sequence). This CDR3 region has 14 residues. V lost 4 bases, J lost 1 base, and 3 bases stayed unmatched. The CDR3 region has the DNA TGTGCCAGCAGCATGGGACTAGTCCAAGAGACCCAGTACTTC. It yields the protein CASSMGLVQETQYF.

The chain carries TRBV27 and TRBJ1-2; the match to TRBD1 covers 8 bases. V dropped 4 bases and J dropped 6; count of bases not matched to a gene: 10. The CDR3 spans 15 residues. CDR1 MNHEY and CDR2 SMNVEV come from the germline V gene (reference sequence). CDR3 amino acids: CASSSLDRAANGYTF. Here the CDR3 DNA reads TGTGCCAGCAGTTCATTGGACAGGGCCGCGAATGGCTACACCTTC.